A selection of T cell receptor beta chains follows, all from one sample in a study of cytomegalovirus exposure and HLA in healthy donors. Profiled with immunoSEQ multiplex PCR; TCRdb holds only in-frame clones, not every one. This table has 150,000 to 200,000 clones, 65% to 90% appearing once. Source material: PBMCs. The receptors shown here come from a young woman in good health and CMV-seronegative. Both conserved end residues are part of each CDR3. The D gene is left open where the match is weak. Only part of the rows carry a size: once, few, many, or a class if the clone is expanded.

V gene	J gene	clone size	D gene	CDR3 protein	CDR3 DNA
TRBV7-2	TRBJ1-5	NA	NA	CASSLNVGGGQPQHF	TGTGCCAGCAGCTTAAACGTCGGGGGGGGTCAGCCCCAGCATTTT
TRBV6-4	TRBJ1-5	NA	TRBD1	CASSHIPGQGLKPQHF	TGTGCCAGCAGTCACATCCCGGGACAGGGTCTAAAGCCCCAGCATTTT
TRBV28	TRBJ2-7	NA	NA	CASITPAGRTPYEQYF	TGTGCCAGCATCACTCCGGCGGGCCGAACTCCCTACGAGCAGTACTTC
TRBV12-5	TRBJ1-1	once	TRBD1	CASGLGGTGIANTEAFF	TGTGCTAGTGGTTTGGGGGGGACAGGCATCGCGAACACTGAAGCTTTCTTT
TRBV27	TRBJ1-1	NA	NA	CASRTGNTEAFF	TGTGCCAGCAGGACAGGGAACACTGAAGCTTTCTTT
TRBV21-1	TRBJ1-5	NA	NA	CARPSGTLSNQPQHF	TGTGCCAGGCCATCCGGGACACTCTCCAATCAGCCCCAGCATTTT
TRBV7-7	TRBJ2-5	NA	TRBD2	CASSILGTSGETQYF	TGTGCTAGCAGCATCTTGGGGACTAGCGGAGAGACCCAGTACTTC
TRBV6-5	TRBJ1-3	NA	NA	CASSSNRARGNTIYF	TGTGCCAGCAGCTCCAACAGGGCCAGGGGAAACACCATATATTTT
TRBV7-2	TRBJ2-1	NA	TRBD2	CASRHRGGIGNEQFF	TGTGCCAGCAGACACCGGGGGGGGATAGGCAATGAGCAGTTCTTC
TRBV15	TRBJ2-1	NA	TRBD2	CATSRGGLGQNEQFF	TGTGCCACCAGCAGAGGAGGACTAGGGCAAAATGAGCAGTTCTTC
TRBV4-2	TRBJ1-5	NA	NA	CASSQLQGWGNQPQHF	TGTGCCAGCAGCCAACTACAGGGCTGGGGCAATCAGCCCCAGCATTTT
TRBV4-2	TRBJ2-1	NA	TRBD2	CASSQDLSSGRHNEQFF	TGTGCCAGCAGCCAAGATCTTTCTAGCGGGAGGCACAATGAGCAGTTCTTC
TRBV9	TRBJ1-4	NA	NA	CASSVREAEKLFF	TGTGCCAGCAGCGTCCGGGAGGCTGAAAAACTGTTTTTT